This TCR beta chain is drawn from a study of blood T cell repertoires in COVID-19. Across the whole study: The United States, Italy and Spain supplied acute and convalescent COVID-19 samples. T cells, B-cell-depleted T cells, or PBMCs supplied cDNA or gDNA.

The length of the CDR3 is 15 residues. Per germline, CDR1 LNHDA and CDR2 SQIVND (reference sequence). Trimming left V 6 bases short and J 5 bases short, with 16 bases between. In the source study's methods: The authors estimated nucleated cell counts from reference gene primer amplification. Assay used: immunoSEQ multiplex PCR; TCRdb lists only in-frame clones, some missing. From that table come the V and J calls and clone size; the DNA was used to work out D and trimming. Among about 240,000 clones listed, roughly four fifths were seen once. Sequenced: peripheral blood. The receptor was isolated from an older woman with active or convalescent COVID-19. This chain joins TRBV19 and TRBJ2-2, with D perhaps matching TRBD2 (6 bases). CDR3 loop: CASRLAGGITGELFF. In DNA, the CDR3 is TGTGCCAGTAGACTAGCTGGGGGAATAACCGGGGAGCTGTTTTTT.